Each of the 24 T cell receptor beta chains below was sequenced from the same sample in a study of a mutant IDH1 vaccine in newly diagnosed glioma. No antigens are known for them. Repertoires were generated with immunoSEQ multiplex PCR, while TCRdb's copy carries only in-frame clones and drops some. The sample has tens of thousands of clones, over 85% seen once. Indicated time point: week 47, end of study. Every single dose of the vaccine, 300 ug of mutant IDH1 20-mer peptide, came with topical imiquimod. The sequenced sample was PBMCs, obtained from a glioma patient whose treatment included an IDH1 peptide vaccine. The source is a woman aged 45 to 65 with glioma.

V gene TRBV6-5 combines with J gene TRBJ1-5; TRBD1 might be the D (6 bases). Trimming took 6 bases from V and 4 from J, leaving 10 bases between them. This CDR3 comprises 13 residues. In germline, CDR1 is MNHEY, CDR2 SVGAGI. CDR3 in DNA: TGTGCCAGCAGATCACAGGGAAATCAGCCCCAGCATTTT. Translated, it gives CASRSQGNQPQHF.

The V and J genes are TRBV7-6 and TRBJ2-1; the match to TRBD1 covers 10 bases. This CDR3 is built from 14 residues. Trimming cost V 3 bases and J 5 bases; bases outside gene matches: 1. CDR1 and CDR2 (germline): SGHVS, FNYEAQ. The CDR3 region is CASSFDRGHNEQFF. CDR3 DNA: TGTGCCAGCAGCTTCGACAGGGGGCACAATGAGCAGTTCTTC.

This rearrangement joins TRBV6-5 to TRBJ2-7; 8 bases align to TRBD2. Germline V CDR1 and CDR2: MNHEY, SVGAGI. The V segment lost 2 bases and the J segment 2 bases; nucleotides outside the gene matches: 8. The CDR3 covers 16 residues. The CDR3 DNA is TGTGCCAGCAGTTACCGTCGGGGGGGGCGTACCTACGAGCAGTACTTC. Translation: CASSYRRGGRTYEQYF.

The chain uses TRBV19 and TRBJ1-3; 11 positions agree with TRBD1. CDR1 and CDR2 (germline): LNHDA, SQIVND (reference sequence). The CDR3 length is 17 residues. V dropped 3 bases and J dropped 0; count of bases not matched to a gene: 4. In DNA form, the CDR3 reads TGTGCCAGTAGTATCAGGACAGGGGGCGACTCTGGAAACACCATATATTTT. Translation: CASSIRTGGDSGNTIYF. Full variable domain (outside the CDR3, taken from reference TRBV19 and TRBJ1-3): DGGITQSPKYLFRKEGQNVTLSCEQNLNHDAMYWYRQDPGQGLRLIYYSQIVNDFQKGDIAEGYSVSREKKESFPLTVTSAQKNPTAFYLCASSIRTGGDSGNTIYFGEGSWLTVV.

J is TRBJ2-1 and V is TRBV10-2; D gene ambiguous. Germline CDR1 WSHSY, CDR2 SAAADI. CDR3 length: 17 residues. The ends were cut back, 0 bases at V and 7 bases at J, with 19 bases in the middle. The CDR3 region is CASSESTSRVARNEQFF. The CDR3 region has the DNA TGCGCCAGCAGTGAGTCTACATCAAGGGTTGCGCGAAATGAGCAGTTCTTC.

The V and J genes are TRBV7-3 and TRBJ2-1, with 7 bases that match TRBD1. Per germline, CDR1 SGHTA and CDR2 FQGTGA. This CDR3 contains 15 residues. Trimming cost V 4 bases and J 4 bases; bases outside gene matches: 7. In DNA form, the CDR3 reads TGTGCCAGCAGCTCTACCGGGACAGAGTACAATGAGCAGTTCTTC. The encoded protein is CASSSTGTEYNEQFF.

The J gene is TRBJ2-7, the V gene TRBV14, with D maybe TRBD2 (6 bases). This CDR3 region has 16 residues. V lost 0 bases, J lost 3 bases, and 15 bases lay in between. CDR1 and CDR2 (germline): SGHDN, FVKESK. CDR3 sequence (DNA): TGTGCCAGCAGCCAAGAGTGGGGGGTAGGGTTCTACGAGCAGTACTTC. Translation: CASSQEWGVGFYEQYF. Full variable domain (rest looked up from reference TRBV14 and TRBJ2-7): EAGVTQFPSHSVIEKGQTVTLRCDPISGHDNLYWYRRVMGKEIKFLLHFVKESKQDESGMPNNRFLAERTGGTYSTLKVQPAELEDSGVYFCASSQEWGVGFYEQYFGPGTRLTVT.

The chain recombines TRBV5-5 with TRBJ2-7, with D possibly being TRBD2 (5 bases). This CDR3 contains 14 residues. Germline values: CDR1 SGHKS, CDR2 YYEKEE (reference sequence). Trimming stripped 5 bases from V and 6 bases from J, with 18 bases between. CDR3 nucleotides: TGTGCCAGCAGTTTACGGATACTGGCGGGCGAGCAGTACTTC. This translates into CASSLRILAGEQYF.

This clone has just one count. V and J are TRBV14 and TRBJ2-3; D uncertain. V shed 0 bases and J shed 5 bases, with 15 bases lying between them. Germline V CDR1 and CDR2: SGHDN, FVKESK. This CDR3 region has 16 residues. The CDR3 region has the DNA TGTGCCAGCAGCCAAGATCACCTCCTAGGTCGAGATACGCAGTATTTT. It is translated as CASSQDHLLGRDTQYF.

The CDR3 here is CASSLPGLAGVETQYF. CDR3 in DNA: TGTGCCAGTAGTCTTCCGGGACTAGCGGGAGTAGAGACCCAGTACTTC. J is TRBJ2-5 and V is TRBV19, with 14 nucleotides matching TRBD2. Trimming cost V 5 bases and J 4 bases; bases outside gene matches: 6. CDR1 is LNHDA, CDR2 SQIVND, per germline (reference sequence). CDR3 length equals 16 residues.

The V and J genes are TRBV9 and TRBJ1-6; TRBD1 aligns across 10 bases. V lost 4 bases and J lost 8; bases outside the gene matches: 3. Germline V gives CDR1 SGDLS, CDR2 YYNGEE. The CDR3 length is 14 residues. The CDR3 DNA is TGTGCCAGCAGCTACGGGACAGGGGATTCACCCCTCCACTTT. This gives the protein CASSYGTGDSPLHF.

This chain joins TRBV18 and TRBJ1-3; no clear D. With 3 bases removed from V and 1 base from J, the gap between germline ends came to 10 bases. This CDR3 region has 15 residues. CDR1 and CDR2 from the germline V gene are KGHSH and LQKENI. This chain's CDR3 is CASSPGSGSGNTIYF. CDR3 coding DNA: TGTGCCAGCTCACCTGGCTCTGGGTCTGGAAACACCATATATTTT.

The chain combines TRBV6-1 with TRBJ1-6; no reliable D call. The V end lost 8 bases, the J end lost 7 bases, and 12 bases lay between the germline ends. From germline, CDR1 is MNHNS and CDR2 SASEGT. CDR3 size: 13 residues. DNA for the CDR3: TGTGCCAGCTGGCTAACGGGCAATTCACCCCTCCACTTT. This translates into CASWLTGNSPLHF.

This clone has more than one count but fewer than ten. This sequence joins TRBV30 and TRBJ1-2; possible D gene TRBD1, 5 bases. Germline V lookup: CDR1 GTSNPN, CDR2 SVGIG (reference sequence). The CDR3 length is 13 residues. V was shortened by 3 bases and J by 7 bases, with 15 bases between the two germline ends. CDR3 sequence: CAWRRGRVIGYTF. DNA of the CDR3: TGTGCCTGGAGGCGGGGCAGAGTAATTGGCTACACCTTC.

The rearrangement uses TRBV4-1 and TRBJ1-5; D is uncertain. CDR3 length equals 13 residues. Trimming left V 4 bases short and J 2 bases short, with 6 bases between. Germline values: CDR1 MGHRA, CDR2 YSYEKL. The CDR3 DNA sequence: TGCGCCAGCAGCCGACGGGGCAATCAGCCCCAGCATTTT. Encoded protein: CASSRRGNQPQHF.

This chain connects TRBV6-1 to TRBJ1-3; D is possibly TRBD1 (6 bases). In germline, CDR1 is MNHNS, CDR2 SASEGT. The CDR3 length is 16 residues. The V and J ends lost 2 bases and 2 bases respectively, with 13 bases between them. Written as DNA, the CDR3 is TGTGCCAGCAGTGAATACAGGGAAGGCACTGGAAACACCATATATTTT. It translates to CASSEYREGTGNTIYF.

The chain has TRBV9 and TRBJ1-2, with TRBD1 as a possible D gene (5 bases). The CDR3 loop spans 14 amino acids. The V and J ends lost 4 bases and 5 bases respectively, with 15 bases between them. Germline loops: CDR1 SGDLS, CDR2 YYNGEE. Here the CDR3 reads CASSSPGERYGYTF. In DNA, the CDR3 is TGTGCCAGCAGCTCCCCGGGGGAGAGGTATGGCTACACCTTC.

The sample holds a few counts of this clone. The chain recombines TRBV4-1 with TRBJ1-5; the D gene is possibly TRBD1 (5 bases). V was shortened by 0 bases and J by 7 bases, with 13 bases between the two germline ends. CDR1 MGHRA and CDR2 YSYEKL come from the germline V gene. CDR3 length: 15 amino acids. The CDR3 loop reads CASSQEGLGGQPQHF. The CDR3 bases are TGCGCCAGCAGCCAAGAAGGACTGGGGGGACAGCCCCAGCATTTT.

Here the CDR3 reads CAAPLAGSYNEQFF. CDR3 coding DNA: TGTGCCGCCCCTCTAGCGGGCTCCTACAATGAGCAGTTCTTC. The chain joins TRBV30 to TRBJ2-1, with 8 bases that match TRBD2. The CDR3 loop spans 14 amino acids. V lost 8 bases, J lost 0 bases, and 6 bases stayed unmatched. The germline gives CDR1 GTSNPN, CDR2 SVGIG (reference sequence).

The chain has TRBV6-1 and TRBJ2-7; TRBD2 matches at 12 bases. The germline V gene has CDR1 MNHNS and CDR2 SASEGT. V gave up 2 bases and J gave up 6 bases; unmatched junction bases: 2. The CDR3 is made up of 14 amino acids. The CDR3 sequence: CASSETSGRLEQYF. In nucleotides, the CDR3 is TGTGCCAGCAGTGAAACTAGCGGGAGGCTCGAGCAGTACTTC.

The chain links TRBV7-2 to TRBJ1-3; 9 nucleotides line up with TRBD1. CDR1 and CDR2 from the germline V gene are SGHTA and FQGNSA. With 5 bases clipped from V and 4 bases from J, the junction kept 6 bases outside the gene matches. The CDR3 spans 15 residues. This CDR3 reads CASSARQGGGNTIYF. As DNA, the CDR3 is TGTGCCAGCAGCGCCCGACAGGGGGGAGGAAACACCATATATTTT. Full variable domain (remainder filled in from reference TRBV7-2 and TRBJ1-3): GAGVSQSPSNKVTEKGKDVELRCDPISGHTALYWYRQSLGQGLEFLIYFQGNSAPDKSGLPSDRFSAERTGGSVSTLTIQRTQQEDSAVYLCASSARQGGGNTIYFGEGSWLTVV.

This clone showed up just a few times. This chain connects TRBV18 to TRBJ2-5; D not certain. Per the germline V gene, CDR1 is KGHSH and CDR2 is LQKENI. Trimming removed 3 bases at V and 0 bases at J, with 14 bases between. The CDR3 runs 16 residues. The CDR3 here is CASSPQRWQYQETQYF. The CDR3 nucleotides are TGTGCCAGCTCACCCCAAAGATGGCAGTACCAAGAGACCCAGTACTTC. The full variable domain, completed using reference TRBV18 and TRBJ2-5, is NAGVMQNPRHLVRRRGQEARLRCSPMKGHSHVYWYRQLPEEGLKFMVYLQKENIIDESGMPKERFSAEFPKEGPSILRIQQVVRGDSAAYFCASSPQRWQYQETQYFGPGTRLLVL.

J is TRBJ2-1 and V is TRBV10-2; maybe TRBD1 (8 bases). The CDR3 length is 12 residues. The germline V gene encodes CDR1 WSHSY and CDR2 SAAADI. Trimming removed 5 bases from V and 9 bases from J, with 11 bases in between. The CDR3 reads CASSNRGGEQFF. The CDR3 DNA follows: TGCGCCAGCAGTAACAGGGGGGGTGAGCAGTTCTTC.

The chain is built from TRBV6-1 and TRBJ2-5; tentatively, D is TRBD2 (6 bases). Per germline, CDR1 MNHNS and CDR2 SASEGT. The CDR3 covers 14 residues. Trimming cost V 3 bases and J 5 bases, with 13 bases left between them. CDR3 in amino acids: CASSERGLGETQYF. The DNA of the CDR3 is TGTGCCAGCAGTGAGCGGGGTCTTGGGGAGACCCAGTACTTC.